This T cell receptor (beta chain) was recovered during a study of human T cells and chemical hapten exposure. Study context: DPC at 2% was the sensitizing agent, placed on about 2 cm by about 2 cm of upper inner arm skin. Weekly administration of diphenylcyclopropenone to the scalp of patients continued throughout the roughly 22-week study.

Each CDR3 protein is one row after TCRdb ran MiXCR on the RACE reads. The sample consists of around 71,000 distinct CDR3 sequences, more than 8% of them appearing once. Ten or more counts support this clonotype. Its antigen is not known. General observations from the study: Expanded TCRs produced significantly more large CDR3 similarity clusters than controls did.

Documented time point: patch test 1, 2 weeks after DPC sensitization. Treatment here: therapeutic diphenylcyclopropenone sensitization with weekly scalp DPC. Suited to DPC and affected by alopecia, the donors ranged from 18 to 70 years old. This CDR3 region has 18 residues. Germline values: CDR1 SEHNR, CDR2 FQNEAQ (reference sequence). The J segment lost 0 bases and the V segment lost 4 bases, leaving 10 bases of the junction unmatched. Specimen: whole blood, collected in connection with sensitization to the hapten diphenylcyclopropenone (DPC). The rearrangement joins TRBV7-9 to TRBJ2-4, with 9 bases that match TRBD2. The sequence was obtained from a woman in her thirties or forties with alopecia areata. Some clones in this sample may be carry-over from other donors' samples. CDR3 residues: CASSSLAGAFLAKNIQYF. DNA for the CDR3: TGTGCCAGCAGCTCCTTAGCGGGGGCCTTCTTAGCCAAAAACATTCAGTACTTC.